The 20 T cell receptor beta chains in this list originate from one sample, sequenced in a study of tumor and adjacent non-tumor tissue in lung cancer. TCRbeta libraries were built with three rounds of nested PCR, modified from ARM-PCR. TCRdb ran MiXCR on the multiplex PCR reads and lists one entry per CDR3 protein. The sample contains tens of thousands of distinct CDR3 sequences, 76% of which appear only once. This sample's RNA came from whole unsorted tissue. More than 3 cm separated this lung sample from the edge of the tumor. What was sequenced was distant non-tumor lung tissue. Every receptor here comes from a man aged 70-80 years with non-small cell lung cancer.

Comments on this clonotype: With a much larger clone just one base away, this may be a read error. V usage is TRBV12-3 or TRBV12-4 and J usage is TRBJ2-2, with 7 bases aligning to TRBD2. The CDR3 sequence is 15 residues long. The CDR3 DNA sequence: TGTGCCAGCACTTTAGTGGGGGGGAAAACCGGGGAGCTGTTTTTT. Translating gives CASTLVGGKTGELFF.

To note about this clonotype: The junction shows a germline mismatch at one end, possibly a read error. The chain carries TRBV11-3 and TRBJ2-2; perhaps TRBD2 as D (5 bases). Germline CDR1 SGHNT, CDR2 YENEEA. CDR3 length: 16 residues. The CDR3 region is CASSRLLVRDTGELFF. CDR3 nucleotide sequence: TGTGCCAGCAGCCGCCTACTAGTGAGAGACACCGGGGAGTTGTTTTTT.

As for this clonotype: One end of the junction does not line up with germline, which may come from a read error. CDR3 sequence: CTSSPCRTEQYF. The DNA for the CDR3 is TGTACCAGCAGCCCGTGTAGGACAGAGCAGTACTTC. The V and J genes are TRBV11-2 and TRBJ2-7, with D possibly matching TRBD1 (5 bases). The CDR3 runs 12 residues. Looked up from germline, CDR1 is SGHAT and CDR2 is FQNNGV.

In its sample, this clonotype is medium-sized (0.01 to 0.1%). The V gene is TRBV10-3, the J gene TRBJ2-7; 8 nucleotides align to TRBD1. This CDR3 contains 14 residues. Germline V lookup: CDR1 ENHRY, CDR2 SYGVKD. With 11 bases clipped from V and 2 bases from J, the junction kept 11 bases outside the gene matches. CDR3 region: CACTTGTGPYEQYF. The CDR3 nucleotides read TGTGCCTGCACAACCGGGACAGGCCCCTACGAGCAGTACTTC.

This clonotype is classed as medium-sized. V gene TRBV6-1 combines with J gene TRBJ2-1; possibly TRBD1 or TRBD2 for D (5 bases each). The V gene's germline CDR1 is MNHNS and CDR2 SASEGT. CDR3 length: 12 amino acids. V lost 6 bases, J lost 12 bases, and 15 bases lay in between. CDR3 sequence reads: CASSPGVGGQFF. The CDR3 DNA follows: TGTGCCAGCAGCCCCGGGGTTGGGGGGCAGTTCTTC.

A remark on this clonotype: The junction shows a germline mismatch at one end, possibly a read error. The genes are TRBV11-3 and TRBJ1-1; D unresolved. The CDR3 is made up of 13 amino acids. Germline CDR1 reads SGHNT; CDR2 reads YENEEA. As DNA, the CDR3 is TGTGCCAACAGCACGTATCCTTGGCCTGAAGCTTTCTTT. It yields the protein CANSTYPWPEAFF. Full variable domain (remainder filled in from reference TRBV11-3 and TRBJ1-1): EAGVVQSPRYKIIEKKQPVAFWCNPISGHNTLYWYLQNLGQGPELLIRYENEEAVDDSQLPKDRFSAERLKGVDSTLKIQPAELGDSAVYLCANSTYPWPEAFFGQGTRLTVV.

As regards this clonotype: A read error is possible here, since a much larger clone lies one base away. The final CDR3 position lacks the conserved phenylalanine or tryptophan, pointing to a likely read error. The chain uses TRBV28 and TRBJ2-7; D is unresolved. V lost 2 bases, J lost 9 bases, and 11 bases lay in between. CDR3 length: 12 residues. Germline CDR1 and CDR2: MDHEN and SYDVKM. Here the CDR3 reads CASSLPRGRQYL. Here the CDR3 DNA reads TGTGCCAGCAGTTTACCGCGTGGAAGGCAGTACTTA.

With respect to this clonotype: The CDR3 does not close with the conserved phenylalanine or tryptophan, likely indicating a read error. The J gene is TRBJ2-5, the V gene TRBV10-3, with 7 bases matching TRBD2. The V segment lost 6 bases and the J segment 9 bases; nucleotides outside the gene matches: 19. CDR1 is ENHRY and CDR2 is SYGVKD in the germline V gene. CDR3 length equals 16 residues. The DNA of the CDR3 is TGTGCCATCAGGATTGAGCGGGGCCCTTTGTCAGGGTCCCAGTACATC. This encodes CAIRIERGPLSGSQYI.

Worth noting for this clonotype: Germline is not matched at one junction end, which may reflect a read error. The CDR3 spells CACTRREVGTDTQYF. DNA for the CDR3: TGTGCCTGCACCCGTCGGGAAGTAGGCACAGATACGCAATATTTT. V is TRBV11-3 and J is TRBJ2-3; tentatively, D is TRBD2 (5 bases). The CDR3 extends over 15 amino acids. The germline V gene has CDR1 SGHNT and CDR2 YENEEA.

Comment on this clonotype: A read error may explain this, as a much larger clone is one base away. V and J are TRBV5-3 and TRBJ2-2; 7 bases line up with TRBD2. Being an ORF, TRBV5-3 has a function that is uncertain. The CDR3 consists of 15 residues. The CDR3 loop is CARSPDGEGSGEPFF. The CDR3 DNA reads as TGTGCCAGAAGCCCGGACGGGGAGGGATCCGGGGAGCCGTTTTTT.

As regards this clonotype: The CDR3 does not close with the conserved phenylalanine or tryptophan, likely indicating a read error. The chain employs TRBV11-2 and TRBJ2-1, with TRBD1 matching over 10 bases. This CDR3 comprises 16 residues. Per germline, CDR1 SGHAT and CDR2 FQNNGV. The V gene end was trimmed by 0 bases and the J gene end by 9 bases; junction bases not matched to a gene: 8. This CDR3 reads CASSLDSTGDRGEQFL. CDR3 nucleotide sequence: TGTGCCAGCAGCTTAGATTCCACGGGGGACAGGGGTGAGCAGTTCTTA.

As concerns this clonotype: The junction differs from germline at one of its ends, possibly a read error. The chain couples TRBV6-1 to TRBJ1-2, with a weak D call TRBD1 (6 bases). The CDR3 is 13 amino acids. The V gene's germline CDR1 is MNHNS and CDR2 SASEGT. As DNA, the CDR3 is TGTGCCAGGAGTGGAGGGACATGGAATGGCTACACCTTC. Translating it yields CARSGGTWNGYTF.

About this clonotype: Relative to the germline gene, one junction end is altered; a read error may explain this. The chain recombines TRBV4-1 with TRBJ1-2, with TRBD1 as a possible D gene (5 bases). There are 14 residues in the CDR3. Per germline, CDR1 MGHRA and CDR2 YSYEKL. CDR3 bases: TGCGCCAGCAACCAAGTGGGACGGGGATTTGGCTACACCTTC. Translated: CASNQVGRGFGYTF.

The V gene is TRBV29-1, the J gene TRBJ2-3, with a weak D call TRBD1 (6 bases). V shed 6 bases and J shed 7 bases, with 20 bases lying between them. The V gene's germline CDR1 is SQVTM and CDR2 ANQGSEA. The CDR3 has 14 amino acids. CDR3 amino acids: CSVAGTSSTYTQYF. In DNA, the CDR3 is TGCAGCGTCGCTGGGACATCTAGCACCTATACGCAGTATTTT.

With respect to this clonotype: An end of the junction does not agree with germline; a read error may underlie this. The chain joins TRBV28 to TRBJ1-2; the match to TRBD1 covers 9 bases. CDR1 and CDR2 from the germline V gene are MDHEN and SYDVKM. CDR3 length: 17 residues. The DNA of the CDR3 is TGTGCCAGCAGTTTATTATCGGACACAGGGGGCACTCGTGGCAACACCTTC. Protein sequence: CASSLLSDTGGTRGNTF.

This clonotype was seen just once. The junction differs from germline at one of its ends, possibly a read error. CDR3: CAGSNRPASEQFF. DNA for the CDR3: TGTGCCGGCAGTAACCGTCCTGCTAGTGAGCAGTTCTTC. The chain couples TRBV6-2 or TRBV6-3 to TRBJ2-1; D ambiguous. The germline V gene has CDR1 MNHEY and CDR2 SVGEGT. The CDR3 is 13 residues long.

CDR3 nucleotide sequence: TGTGCCAGCATCCTAGTCAATTCGAGGATCACTGAAGCTTTCTTT. Amino acids: CASILVNSRITEAFF. The chain links TRBV11-2 to TRBJ1-1, with D hard to call. CDR1 is SGHAT and CDR2 is FQNNGV in the germline V gene. The V end was cut by 7 bases, the J end by 4 bases, with 19 bases between. The CDR3 spans 15 residues.

The gene calls are TRBV29-1 and TRBJ1-5; D remains unclear. The CDR3 is 15 residues long. The germline CDR1 and CDR2 sequences are SQVTM and ANQGSEA. V dropped 6 bases and J dropped 1 base, with 16 bases sitting between them. The DNA for the CDR3 is TGCAGCGTCAACCCCGGGAGAGGGAGCAATCAGCCCCAGCATTTT. Translated, it gives CSVNPGRGSNQPQHF. Based on the CDR3 plus reference TRBV29-1 and TRBJ1-5, the full variable domain is SAVISQKPSRDICQRGTSLTIQCQVDSQVTMMFWYRQQPGQSLTLIATANQGSEATYESGFVIDKFPISRPNLTFSTLTVSNMSPEDSSIYLCSVNPGRGSNQPQHFGDGTRLSIL.

In the case of this clonotype: Given the absence of the conserved phenylalanine or tryptophan at the CDR3 end, a read error is likely. The chain links TRBV11-2 to TRBJ2-2; 7 nucleotides align to TRBD1. Looked up from germline, CDR1 is SGHAT and CDR2 is FQNNGV. There are 16 residues in the CDR3. CDR3: CDSSLVCTGAAGELFI. CDR3 DNA sequence: TGTGACAGCAGCTTAGTGTGCACAGGGGCTGCCGGGGAGCTGTTTATT.

Remarks on this clonotype: The CDR3 ends on some other residue instead of the conserved phenylalanine or tryptophan, so this is likely a read error. This chain connects TRBV12-3 or TRBV12-4 to TRBJ2-2; D possibly uses TRBD1 or TRBD2 (5 bases each). There are 15 residues in the CDR3. V lost 6 bases and J 3 bases, leaving 14 bases between the germline ends. CDR3 residues: CASSPTGADTGELFL. CDR3 DNA: TGTGCCAGCAGCCCCACCGGGGCAGACACCGGGGAGCTGTTTCTC.